This T cell receptor beta chain was sequenced in a study of shared T cell receptors in the human thymus. Measured with immunoSEQ multiplex PCR; TCRdb has only the in-frame clones, and not every one. The repertoire holds 700,000 or so clones, with 70% to 90% as singletons. This CDR3 contains 16 residues. Germline V gene data show CDR1 as PRHDT and CDR2 as FYEKMQ (reference sequence). The J segment lost 3 bases and the V segment lost 0 bases, leaving 6 bases of the junction unmatched. A further study also used this sample, focusing on human thymus T cells.

This TCR came from a girl under three years old with a congenital heart defect. The sequenced material came from thymocytes. The chain couples TRBV13 to TRBJ2-5, with 8 bases matching TRBD2. The CDR3 loop reads CASSLGHGLAKETQYF. In DNA, the CDR3 is TGTGCCAGCAGCTTAGGCCATGGACTAGCCAAAGAGACCCAGTACTTC.